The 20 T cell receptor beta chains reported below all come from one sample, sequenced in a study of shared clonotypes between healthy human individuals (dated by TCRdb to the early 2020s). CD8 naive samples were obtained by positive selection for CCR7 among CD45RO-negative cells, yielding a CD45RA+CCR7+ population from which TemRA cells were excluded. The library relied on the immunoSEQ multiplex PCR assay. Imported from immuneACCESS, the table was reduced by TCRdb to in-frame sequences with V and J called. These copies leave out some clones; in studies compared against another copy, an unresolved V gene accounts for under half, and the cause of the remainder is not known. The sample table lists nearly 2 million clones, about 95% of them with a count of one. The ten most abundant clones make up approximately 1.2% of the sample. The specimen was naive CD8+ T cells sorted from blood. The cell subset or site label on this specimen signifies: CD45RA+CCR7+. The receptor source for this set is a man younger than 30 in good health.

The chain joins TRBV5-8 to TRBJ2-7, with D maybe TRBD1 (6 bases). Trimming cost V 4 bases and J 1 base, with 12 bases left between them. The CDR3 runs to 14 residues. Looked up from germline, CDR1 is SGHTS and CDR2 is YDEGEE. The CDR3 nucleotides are TGTGCCAGCAGCATTTATCAGGGGTCCTACGAGCAGTACTTC. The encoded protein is CASSIYQGSYEQYF. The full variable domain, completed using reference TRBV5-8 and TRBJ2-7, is EAGVTQSPTHLIKTRGQQATLRCSPISGHTSVYWYQQALGLGLQFLLWYDEGEERNRGNFPPRFSGRQFPNYSSELNVNALELEDSALYLCASSIYQGSYEQYFGPGTRLTVT.

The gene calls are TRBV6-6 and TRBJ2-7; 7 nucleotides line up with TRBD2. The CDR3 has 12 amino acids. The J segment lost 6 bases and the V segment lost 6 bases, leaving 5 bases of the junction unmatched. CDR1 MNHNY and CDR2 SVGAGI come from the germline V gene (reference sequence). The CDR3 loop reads CASSPGEGEQYF. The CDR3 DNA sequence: TGTGCCAGCAGCCCGGGGGAGGGCGAGCAGTACTTC.

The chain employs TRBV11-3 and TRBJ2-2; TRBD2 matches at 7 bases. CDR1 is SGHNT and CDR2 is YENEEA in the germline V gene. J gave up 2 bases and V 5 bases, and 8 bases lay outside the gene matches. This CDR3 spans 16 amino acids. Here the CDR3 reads CASSAPGLPNTGELFF. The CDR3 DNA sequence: TGTGCCAGCAGCGCCCCGGGACTACCCAACACCGGGGAGCTGTTTTTT.

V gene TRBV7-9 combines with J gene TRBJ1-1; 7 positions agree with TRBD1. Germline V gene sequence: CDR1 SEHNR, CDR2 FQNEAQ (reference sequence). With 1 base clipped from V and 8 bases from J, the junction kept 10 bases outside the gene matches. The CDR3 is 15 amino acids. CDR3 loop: CASSLGGGASKEAFF. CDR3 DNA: TGTGCCAGCAGCTTAGGAGGGGGCGCTTCTAAAGAAGCTTTCTTT.

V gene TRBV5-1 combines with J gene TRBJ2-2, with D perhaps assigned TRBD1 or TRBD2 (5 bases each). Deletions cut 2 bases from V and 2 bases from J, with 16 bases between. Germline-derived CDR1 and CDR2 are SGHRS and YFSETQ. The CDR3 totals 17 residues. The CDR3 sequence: CASSFYEGPLNTGELFF. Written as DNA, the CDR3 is TGCGCCAGCAGCTTTTATGAGGGGCCACTAAACACCGGGGAGCTGTTTTTT.

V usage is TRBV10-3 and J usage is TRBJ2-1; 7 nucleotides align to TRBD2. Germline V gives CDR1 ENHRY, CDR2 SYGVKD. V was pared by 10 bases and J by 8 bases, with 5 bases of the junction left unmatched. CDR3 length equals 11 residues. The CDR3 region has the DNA TGTGCCAGTACTAGCGATGATGAGCAGTTCTTC. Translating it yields CASTSDDEQFF.

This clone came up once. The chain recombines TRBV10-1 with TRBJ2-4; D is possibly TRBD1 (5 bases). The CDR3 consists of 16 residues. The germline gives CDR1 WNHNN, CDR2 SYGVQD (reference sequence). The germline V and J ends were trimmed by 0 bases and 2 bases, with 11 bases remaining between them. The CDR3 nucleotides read TGCGCCAGCAGTGAGTCAGGGGAAGGGACCAAAAACATTCAGTACTTC. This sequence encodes CASSESGEGTKNIQYF.

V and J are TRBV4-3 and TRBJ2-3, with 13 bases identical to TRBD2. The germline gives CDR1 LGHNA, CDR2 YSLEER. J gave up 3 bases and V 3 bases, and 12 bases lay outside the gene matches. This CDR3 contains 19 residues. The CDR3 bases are TGCGCCAGCAGCCAGGGGACTAGCGGGAACTTTGCCCCTACAGATACGCAGTATTTT. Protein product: CASSQGTSGNFAPTDTQYF.

CDR3 sequence: CASSPGTALSNTEAFF. The CDR3 region has the DNA TGTGCCAGCAGCCCGGGGACAGCTCTATCTAACACTGAAGCTTTCTTT. The chain recombines TRBV7-2 with TRBJ1-1; 7 bases align to TRBD1. V shed 5 bases and J 2 bases; nucleotides not matched to a gene: 11. Germline V gene data show CDR1 as SGHTA and CDR2 as FQGNSA. There are 16 residues in the CDR3.

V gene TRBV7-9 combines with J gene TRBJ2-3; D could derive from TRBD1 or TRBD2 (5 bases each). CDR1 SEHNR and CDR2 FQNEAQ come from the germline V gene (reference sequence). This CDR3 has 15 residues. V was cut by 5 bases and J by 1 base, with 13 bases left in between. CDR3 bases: TGTGCCAGCAGCAGGGACGTTGATCGCACAGATACGCAGTATTTT. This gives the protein CASSRDVDRTDTQYF. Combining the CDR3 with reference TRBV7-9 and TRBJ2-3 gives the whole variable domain DTGVSQNPRHKITKRGQNVTFRCDPISEHNRLYWYRQTLGQGPEFLTYFQNEAQLEKSRLLSDRFSAERPKGSFSTLEIQRTEQGDSAMYLCASSRDVDRTDTQYFGPGTRLTVL.

This chain's CDR3 is CASSAGTGAFGYTF. Here the CDR3 DNA reads TGTGCCAGCAGCGCCGGGACAGGGGCTTTTGGCTACACCTTC. The rearrangement links TRBV9 to TRBJ1-2; 10 nucleotides align to TRBD1. Germline-derived CDR1 and CDR2 are SGDLS and YYNGEE. Trimming at V came to 3 bases and at J to 7 bases, leaving 6 bases not matched to a gene. This CDR3 contains 14 residues.

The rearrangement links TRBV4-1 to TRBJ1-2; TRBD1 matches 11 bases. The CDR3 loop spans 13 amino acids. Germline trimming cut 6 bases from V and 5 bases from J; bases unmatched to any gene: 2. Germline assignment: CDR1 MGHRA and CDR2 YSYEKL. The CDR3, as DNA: TGCGCCAGCAGAGGACAGGGGGCATATGGCTACACCTTC. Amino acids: CASRGQGAYGYTF.

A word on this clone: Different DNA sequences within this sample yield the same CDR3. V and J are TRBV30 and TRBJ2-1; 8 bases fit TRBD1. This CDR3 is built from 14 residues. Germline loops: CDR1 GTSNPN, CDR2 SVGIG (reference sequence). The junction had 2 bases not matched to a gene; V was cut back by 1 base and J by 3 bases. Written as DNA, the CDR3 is TGTGCCTGGAGTGGGGACAGGAGCTACAATGAGCAGTTCTTC. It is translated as CAWSGDRSYNEQFF. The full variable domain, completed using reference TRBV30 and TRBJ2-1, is SQTIHQWPATLVQPVGSPLSLECTVEGTSNPNLYWYRQAAGRGLQLLFYSVGIGQISSEVPQNLSASRPQDRQFILSSKKLLLSDSGFYLCAWSGDRSYNEQFFGPGTRLTVL.

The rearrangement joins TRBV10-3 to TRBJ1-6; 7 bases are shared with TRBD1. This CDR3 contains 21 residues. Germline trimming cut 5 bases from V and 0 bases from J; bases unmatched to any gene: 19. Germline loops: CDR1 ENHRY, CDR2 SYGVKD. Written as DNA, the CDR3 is TGTGCCATCAGTCAACGACAGGGCGTAAGTATCCTAAGCTCCTATAATTCACCCCTCCACTTT. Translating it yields CAISQRQGVSILSSYNSPLHF.

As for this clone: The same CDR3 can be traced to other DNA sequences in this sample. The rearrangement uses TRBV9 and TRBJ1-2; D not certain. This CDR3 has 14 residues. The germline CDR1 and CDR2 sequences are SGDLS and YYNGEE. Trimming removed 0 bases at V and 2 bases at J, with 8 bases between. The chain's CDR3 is CASSVAGGNYGYTF. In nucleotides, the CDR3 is TGTGCCAGCAGCGTAGCAGGAGGCAACTATGGCTACACCTTC.

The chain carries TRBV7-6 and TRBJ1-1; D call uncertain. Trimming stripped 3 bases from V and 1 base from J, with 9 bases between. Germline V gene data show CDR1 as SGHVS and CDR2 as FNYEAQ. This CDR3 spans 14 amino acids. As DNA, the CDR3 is TGTGCCAGCAGCTTTGGGCCGAGGAACACTGAAGCTTTCTTT. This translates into CASSFGPRNTEAFF. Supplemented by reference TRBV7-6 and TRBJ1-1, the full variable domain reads GAGVSQSPRYKVTKRGQDVALRCDPISGHVSLYWYRQALGQGPEFLTYFNYEAQQDKSGLPNDRFSAERPEGSISTLTIQRTEQRDSAMYRCASSFGPRNTEAFFGQGTRLTVV.

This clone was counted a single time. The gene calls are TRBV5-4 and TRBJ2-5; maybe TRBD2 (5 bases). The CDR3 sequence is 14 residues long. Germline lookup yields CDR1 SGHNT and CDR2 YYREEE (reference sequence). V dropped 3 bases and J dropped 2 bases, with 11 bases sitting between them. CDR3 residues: CASSSRGLQETQYF. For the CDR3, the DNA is TGTGCCAGCAGCTCCCGAGGGCTACAAGAGACCCAGTACTTC. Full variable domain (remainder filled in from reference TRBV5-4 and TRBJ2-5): ETGVTQSPTHLIKTRGQQVTLRCSSQSGHNTVSWYQQALGQGPQFIFQYYREEENGRGNFPPRFSGLQFPNYSSELNVNALELDDSALYLCASSSRGLQETQYFGPGTRLLVL.

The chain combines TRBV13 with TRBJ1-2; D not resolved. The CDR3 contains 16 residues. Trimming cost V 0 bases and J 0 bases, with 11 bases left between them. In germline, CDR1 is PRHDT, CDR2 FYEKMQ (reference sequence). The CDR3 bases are TGTGCCAGCAGCTTAGGCCAAACGGAAGCTAACTATGGCTACACCTTC. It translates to CASSLGQTEANYGYTF.

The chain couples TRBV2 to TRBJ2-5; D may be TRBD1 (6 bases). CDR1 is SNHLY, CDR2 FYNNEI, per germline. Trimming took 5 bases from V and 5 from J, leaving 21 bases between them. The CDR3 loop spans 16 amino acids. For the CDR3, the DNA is TGTGCCAGCAGTCTACCACCGAGGGGACAATCTGAGACCCAGTACTTC. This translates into CASSLPPRGQSETQYF.

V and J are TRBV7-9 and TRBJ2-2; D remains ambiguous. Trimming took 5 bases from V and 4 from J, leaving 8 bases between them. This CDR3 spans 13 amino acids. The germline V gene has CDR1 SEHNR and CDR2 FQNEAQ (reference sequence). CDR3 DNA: TGTGCCAGCAGCCAATCAGTCACCGGGGAGCTGTTTTTT. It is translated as CASSQSVTGELFF.